This T cell receptor (beta chain) originates from a study of T cell responses to AZD1222 COVID-19 vaccine listed by TCRdb under 2021. The study in broad terms: Because spike-specific TCR depth and breadth did not differ between the two schedules, AZD1222 recipients who got a second dose at roughly 4 weeks were pooled with those who got a second dose at roughly 12 weeks. TCR sequencing covered roughly 230 trial participants: 207 given two doses of AZD1222 and 26 given two doses of MenACWY control vaccine. Enrollment into the trials was organized by age into subgroups of 18-55, 56-69 and 70-plus years, and those subgroups contained roughly 160, 29 and 62 TCR-sequenced participants, respectively. Points the paper makes about the study in general: Conclusions about previously exposed vaccinees are limited, since just a handful of AZD1222 recipients were seropositive for SARS-CoV-2 at baseline. Epitopes outside the regions mutated in the B.1.351 and B.1.1.7 variants were reportedly recognized by nearly half of the unique spike-specific TCRs. Most participants were white British and females outnumbered males, and the authors suggested that clonal diversity may have been underestimated. Because no day 14 peak-response samples were available, repertoires were characterized only after the peak T cell response. The 56-69-year group was small, and its depth increase did not reach significance, likely because of low power. CD4 TCRs associated with the vaccine covered the entire spike protein, and the dominant responses were in regions 160-218 and 743-854. After two AZD1222 doses, both the breadth and the depth of spike-specific TCRs were significantly higher than at day 0 and than in MenACWY recipients.

The CDR3 regions of human TCRbeta chains were subjected to immunosequencing. In the authors' own workflow: TCRs in the repertoires were compared against a reference library of SARS-CoV-2-specific TCRs that had been generated with the MIRA antigen-specificity platform. Breadth meant the fraction of unique TCRs that were SARS-CoV-2-associated, whereas depth meant the fraction of total T cells that were SARS-CoV-2-associated. Each spike-specific TCR was assigned to its reactive spike region and to a CD4 or CD8 class using the MIRA data. Log10-transformed breadth and depth values were compared by one-way ANOVA with Sidak's multiple comparisons tests. TCRdb holds this immuneACCESS table with in-frame rearrangements only. Some clones are missing; in checked studies, unresolved V genes explain under half, and the rest has no known cause. Clone size and V and J calls were adopted from that table, with D and trimming inferred from the DNA. This sample holds nearly 110,000 clones; roughly 90% were observed only once. Clones ranked in the top ten supply approximately 7% of the sample.

On this clone: The antigen it recognizes is unknown. No base quality values were provided; no much bigger clone lies one nucleotide off.

Interpreted using the paper, the time point label stands for: baseline before first vaccination. Samples from vaccinated people were obtained from the UK trials COV001 and COV002, which included a single-blind randomized controlled phase 2/3 trial of AZD1222 (ChAdOx1 nCoV-19) in healthy adults. Trial participant PBMC samples were collected at day 0 and day 28 after the second dose for TCRbeta chain sequencing. Taken from cysteine to phenylalanine, the CDR3 has 13 residues. Only the CDR3 DNA is retained, 39 bases long and in frame from the first base. V loses 5 bases of germline sequence and J loses 4 bases, and the interval between the two ends is 11 bases. In the germline V gene, CDR1 corresponds to MDHEN and CDR2 to SYDVKM.

This TCR was sampled from an adult in good health. This sample comprised peripheral blood, obtained on day 0 of AZD1222 vaccination. Recombination linked TRBV28 to TRBJ1-2; tentative D gene TRBD1, with 6 bases matching. The nucleotides are TGTGCCAGCAGTGGGGACACCCGCTATGGCTACACCTTC. Translated, it gives CASSGDTRYGYTF.